Listed below are T cell receptor beta chains from one sample, sequenced in a study of blood T cell repertoires in COVID-19. Sequencing used immunoSEQ multiplex PCR; TCRdb keeps in-frame clones, though not all of them. The sample has some 56,000 clones; more than 70% are singletons. Material: peripheral blood. These receptors were obtained from a man aged 55 to 70 with acute or convalescent COVID-19. Both conserved end residues are part of each CDR3. The D gene is left open where the match is weak. A row's size may be missing; if present it is once, few, many or a size class.

D | size | J | V | CDR3 | DNA
TRBD1 | NA | TRBJ2-2 | TRBV7-2 | CASSSTGPGELFF | TGTGCCAGCAGCTCGACAGGGCCCGGGGAGCTGTTTTTT
NA | NA | TRBJ1-1 | TRBV29-1 | CSGMDTGMNTEAFF | TGCAGCGGGATGGACACGGGTATGAACACTGAAGCTTTCTTT
TRBD1 | NA | TRBJ1-4 | TRBV19 | CASSPGTGDQKLFF | TGTGCCAGTAGTCCCGGGACAGGGGATCAAAAACTGTTTTTT
TRBD2 | NA | TRBJ2-1 | TRBV5-1 | CASSSLAGGNEQFF | TGCGCCAGCAGTTCCTTAGCGGGGGGAAATGAGCAGTTCTTC
NA | NA | TRBJ2-7 | TRBV23-1 | CASSQSPGDRSYEQYF | TGCGCCAGCAGTCAATCGCCAGGGGATAGGTCCTACGAGCAGTACTTC
TRBD1 | NA | TRBJ1-2 | TRBV6-5 | CASSTRTGLVQGYTF | TGTGCCAGCAGTACCCGGACAGGCCTAGTGCAGGGCTACACCTTC
TRBD1 | NA | TRBJ2-7 | TRBV6-5 | CASTRQGPSYEQYF | TGTGCCAGCACCCGACAGGGCCCATCCTACGAGCAGTACTTC
TRBD2 | NA | TRBJ2-5 | TRBV6-1 | CASSEKLAGGRYQETQYF | TGTGCCAGCAGTGAAAAACTAGCGGGGGGACGGTACCAAGAGACCCAGTACTTC
NA | once | TRBJ1-2 | TRBV6-5 | CASSYSSDYGYTF | TGTGCCAGCAGTTACTCATCAGACTATGGCTACACCTTC
TRBD2 | NA | TRBJ2-1 | TRBV7-8 | CASSVRSSGGTSSYNEQFF | TGTGCCAGCAGCGTCAGATCTAGCGGGGGGACCTCTTCCTACAATGAGCAGTTCTTC
NA | NA | TRBJ1-2 | TRBV20-1 | CSASKTGDYGYTF | TGCAGTGCTAGTAAGACAGGAGACTATGGCTACACCTTC
TRBD1 | once | TRBJ1-1 | TRBV9 | CASSPRQGDEAFF | TGTGCCAGCAGCCCACGACAGGGCGATGAAGCTTTCTTT
NA | NA | TRBJ2-1 | TRBV2 | CASSEEITPYNEQFF | TGTGCCAGCAGTGAAGAAATAACTCCCTACAATGAGCAGTTCTTC
NA | NA | TRBJ1-6 | TRBV9 | CASSQRRGERSPLHF | TGTGCCAGCAGCCAGCGTAGGGGTGAACGGTCACCCCTCCACTTT
TRBD1 | NA | TRBJ1-6 | TRBV14 | CASSQNRGNSPLHF | TGTGCCAGCAGCCAGAACAGGGGTAATTCACCCCTCCACTTT
NA | NA | TRBJ1-1 | TRBV2 | CASSRDTNTEAFF | TGTGCCAGCAGTAGGGACACGAACACTGAAGCTTTCTTT
NA | NA | TRBJ1-5 | TRBV15 | CATSSPAEGTNQPQHF | TGTGCCACCAGCAGCCCTGCTGAGGGGACAAATCAGCCCCAGCATTTT
TRBD1 | NA | TRBJ1-6 | TRBV6-5 | CASTGGNSPLHF | TGTGCCAGCACAGGGGGAAATTCACCCCTCCACTTT
NA | few | TRBJ1-6 | TRBV4-2 | CASSQDSGRNSPLHF | TGTGCCAGCAGCCAAGATTCAGGGCGGAATTCACCCCTCCACTTT
NA | NA | TRBJ2-1 | TRBV5-4 | CASSRGADYNEQFF | TGTGCCAGCAGCCGGGGGGCCGATTACAATGAGCAGTTCTTC
TRBD1 | NA | TRBJ1-4 | TRBV2 | CASSGRDSTEKLFF | TGTGCCAGCAGCGGCCGGGACAGTACTGAAAAACTGTTTTTT
NA | NA | TRBJ2-7 | TRBV10-3 | CAISPYSSYEQYF | TGTGCCATCAGCCCATACAGCTCCTACGAGCAGTACTTC
TRBD1 | NA | TRBJ1-1 | TRBV7-9 | CASSSMGQMVTEAFF | TGTGCCAGCAGTTCCATGGGACAGATGGTGACTGAAGCTTTCTTT
NA | NA | TRBJ1-1 | TRBV12-3/TRBV12-4 | CASRYGHGEAFF | TGTGCCAGCAGATACGGACACGGTGAAGCTTTCTTT